The clone carrying this T cell receptor beta chain has ten or more counts. Antigen: not known. Germline V gene data show CDR1 as SGHTA and CDR2 as FQGNSA. This CDR3 has 13 residues. The ends were cut back, 5 bases at V and 5 bases at J, with 12 bases in the middle. This record belongs to a study of neurological immune-mediated disorders. Study-wide points: TCR-beta repertoires seemed private in all groups, with no expanded CDR3 amino acid sequences shared.

The yield of each sequencing run was over 180 million TCR-beta sequences from 15-18 subjects. TCRdb fed the 5' RACE reads into MiXCR, producing one record per CDR3 protein. The table shows roughly 62,000 distinct CDR3 sequences, with 11% occurring only once. The sample taken for sequencing was PBMCs. This TCR was recovered from a man aged 60 to 69 in good health. This chain uses TRBV7-2 with TRBJ1-1, with unresolved D. The CDR3 coding sequence is TGTGCCAGCAGCCGGACCCGGGAAACTGAAGCTTTCTTT. As protein: CASSRTRETEAFF.